The next 5 T cell receptor beta chains were all read from a single sample in a study of PD-L1 blockade in urothelial cancer. Libraries were prepared by immunoSEQ multiplex PCR; TCRdb keeps only in-frame clonotypes and omits some of them. The sample lists approximately 32,000 clones; over 70% were seen once. Sample: PBMCs, taken around atezolizumab (anti-PD-L1) treatment. All receptors come from a man between 65 and 85 years old with urothelial cancer.

The gene calls are TRBV2 and TRBJ1-2; 7 nucleotides agree with TRBD1. Trimming took 6 bases from V and 8 from J; bases not matched to a gene: 18. The CDR3 is 16 amino acids. Germline CDR1 SNHLY, CDR2 FYNNEI. The CDR3 coding sequence is TGTGCCAGCAGCCCCTTAATTACAGGGGCTGGGGCCGGCTACACCTTC. Its translation: CASSPLITGAGAGYTF.

The CDR3 DNA sequence: TGCAGTGCTCCTGGGCCGTGGGGCTACACCTTC. Translating it yields CSAPGPWGYTF. The J gene is TRBJ1-2, the V gene TRBV20-1; no firm D call. Germline V gene data show CDR1 as DFQATT and CDR2 as SNEGSKA (reference sequence). This CDR3 region has 11 residues. Deletions cut 5 bases from V and 8 bases from J, with 12 bases between.

A single count supports this clone. The J gene is TRBJ2-1, the V gene TRBV6-5, with D perhaps TRBD1 (6 bases). The germline CDR1 and CDR2 sequences are MNHEY and SVGAGI. The CDR3 has 15 amino acids. Trimming cost V 3 bases and J 3 bases, with 12 bases left between them. In DNA form, the CDR3 reads TGTGCCAGCAGTTATGGACAGCTCCTCTACAATGAGCAGTTCTTC. The encoded protein is CASSYGQLLYNEQFF.

The chain has TRBV7-9 and TRBJ2-1; 7 bases align to TRBD1. The CDR3 is made up of 14 amino acids. Germline V gene data show CDR1 as SEHNR and CDR2 as FQNEAQ (reference sequence). The junction had 3 bases not matched to a gene; V was cut back by 4 bases and J by 3 bases. The CDR3: CASSSRTGYNEQFF. Here the CDR3 DNA reads TGTGCCAGCAGCTCACGGACAGGCTACAATGAGCAGTTCTTC.

The rearrangement joins TRBV19 to TRBJ1-1, with TRBD1 matching 7 bases. CDR3 length: 14 amino acids. The J segment lost 5 bases and the V segment lost 5 bases, leaving 8 bases of the junction unmatched. Germline V lookup: CDR1 LNHDA, CDR2 SQIVND (reference sequence). The CDR3 here is CASSPDRAHTEAFF. The CDR3 nucleotides are TGTGCCAGTAGTCCCGACAGGGCGCATACTGAAGCTTTCTTT.